These 11 T cell receptor beta chains share one sample of origin, sequenced in a study of early T cells in non-severe SARS-CoV-2 infection. TCRdb re-derived calls from the 5' RACE reads in MiXCR, one entry per CDR3 protein. Counted here are around 50,000 distinct CDR3 sequences, more than 9% occurring once; the ten biggest clones make up 4.2%. The sequenced sample consisted of whole blood. The receptors originated from an adult who was a healthcare worker with PCR-confirmed SARS-CoV-2 infection or an uninfected control (not recorded which).

The rearrangement uses TRBV12-3 or TRBV12-4 and TRBJ2-2; D possibly corresponds to TRBD2 (6 bases). Trimming took 5 bases from V and 1 from J, leaving 8 bases between them. There are 14 residues in the CDR3. CDR3 amino acids: CASSGTLNTGELFF. In DNA form, the CDR3 reads TGTGCCAGCAGTGGGACTTTGAACACCGGGGAGCTGTTTTTT.

The sample holds a few counts of this clonotype. The rearrangement uses TRBV29-1 and TRBJ2-5, with D maybe TRBD1 (6 bases). Between the trimmed V and J ends, which lost 7 bases and 2 bases, there was a span of 14 bases. Germline CDR1 is SQVTM and CDR2 is ANQGSEA. The CDR3 covers 13 residues. CDR3 in DNA: TGCAGCGGGACAGTCCCCGGACAAGAGACCCAGTACTTC. Encoded protein: CSGTVPGQETQYF.

This clonotype came up many times. The rearrangement joins TRBV10-3 to TRBJ1-5; 8 nucleotides match TRBD1. The CDR3 spans 14 residues. The V gene end was trimmed by 8 bases and the J gene end by 5 bases; junction bases not matched to a gene: 8. CDR1 and CDR2 (germline): ENHRY, SYGVKD. CDR3 in amino acids: CAIGGTGGYQPQHF. As DNA, the CDR3 is TGTGCCATCGGAGGCACAGGGGGTTATCAGCCCCAGCATTTT.

This clonotype has only a few counts. The chain joins TRBV20-1 to TRBJ1-4; possible D gene TRBD1, 5 bases. V was cut by 5 bases and J by 0 bases, with 10 bases left in between. This CDR3 contains 14 residues. The germline V gene encodes CDR1 DFQATT and CDR2 SNEGSKA (reference sequence). The DNA for the CDR3 is TGCAGTGCTTGGGACTCAGCAACTAATGAAAAACTGTTTTTT. This sequence encodes CSAWDSATNEKLFF.

The chain uses TRBV5-6 and TRBJ2-3, with a tentative D call TRBD2 (6 bases). Germline-derived CDR1 and CDR2 are SGHDT and YYEEEE. Trimming shortened V by 1 base and J by 6 bases, and 18 bases separated the two germline ends. The CDR3 is made up of 16 amino acids. The DNA for the CDR3 is TGTGCCAGCAGCTTGTCCCCACCCCCGGGGGAGGATACGCAGTATTTT. It is translated as CASSLSPPPGEDTQYF.

In this sample, this clonotype turned up many times. This chain joins TRBV7-9 and TRBJ2-3, with D possibly being TRBD1 or TRBD2 (5 bases each). The CDR3 consists of 14 residues. CDR1 and CDR2 (germline): SEHNR, FQNEAQ (reference sequence). V was pared by 3 bases and J by 2 bases, with 9 bases between. The CDR3 sequence: CASSLSGATDTQYF. CDR3 sequence (DNA): TGTGCCAGCAGCTTGTCCGGGGCCACAGATACGCAGTATTTT.

In its sample, this clonotype was seen many times. J is TRBJ2-2 and V is TRBV11-2; D unresolved. V was clipped by 1 base and J by 6 bases, with 12 bases between them. The CDR3 has 15 amino acids. CDR1 SGHAT and CDR2 FQNNGV come from the germline V gene. CDR3 DNA sequence: TGTGCCAGCAGCTTAGTTTTGGGGTTGGCCGGGGAGCTGTTTTTT. Its translation is CASSLVLGLAGELFF.

In this sample, this clonotype turned up many times. The chain couples TRBV7-9 to TRBJ2-3; no firm D call. V gave up 4 bases and J gave up 5 bases, with 7 bases separating them. Germline loops: CDR1 SEHNR, CDR2 FQNEAQ (reference sequence). This CDR3 has 12 residues. CDR3 nucleotides: TGTGCCAGCAGCTCCGTTGTAGATACGCAGTATTTT. Translating it yields CASSSVVDTQYF.

In this sample, this clonotype turned up many times. V is TRBV6-2 or TRBV6-3 and J is TRBJ2-5, with D tentatively TRBD1 or TRBD2 (5 bases each). CDR1 and CDR2 (germline): MNHEY, SVGEGT. Deletions cut 6 bases from V and 1 base from J, with 12 bases between. The CDR3 sequence is 14 residues long. The CDR3 coding sequence is TGTGCCAGCAGGGAGTTGGGGGTCCAAGAGACCCAGTACTTC. Amino acids: CASRELGVQETQYF.

This clonotype was seen at least ten times. The V call is TRBV3-1, the J call TRBJ2-7; D remains unclear. This CDR3 has 12 residues. Trimming stripped 1 base from V and 3 bases from J, with 4 bases between. Germline-derived CDR1 and CDR2 are LGHDT and YNNKEL (reference sequence). CDR3 protein: CASSQANYEQYF. CDR3 sequence (DNA): TGTGCCAGCAGCCAAGCCAACTACGAGCAGTACTTC.

This clonotype was counted at least ten times. This chain links TRBV13 with TRBJ2-7, with a possible D match to TRBD1 (6 bases). The V end lost 0 bases, the J end lost 3 bases, and 15 bases lay between the germline ends. CDR3 size: 16 residues. Germline V lookup: CDR1 PRHDT, CDR2 FYEKMQ (reference sequence). CDR3 sequence reads: CASSLGGTPANYEQYF. CDR3 in DNA: TGTGCCAGCAGCTTAGGAGGGACACCCGCCAACTACGAGCAGTACTTC.